In this sample, the clone carrying this T cell receptor beta chain turned up a few times. Its antigen remains unknown. The sample comes from a study of quantifying T cell responses using KT2 cells. Looking at the study overall: TCR alpha and beta constant-region primers primed reverse transcription of RNA. Study-wide results and caveats: KT2 clone alpha and beta sequence counts scaled linearly with input KT2 cell number. KT2 sequence counts showed saturation when very many KT2 cells were spiked in.

Each cDNA got a UMI-containing oligo ligated at its 3' end. The first PCR ran roughly 4 cycles with an equimolar RC1.1 and RC1.2 beta primer mix. Each CDR3 protein gets one entry after TCRdb re-called the UMI-ligation and nested PCR reads with MiXCR. This table holds 40,000 or so distinct CDR3 sequences, over 15% found once. The sample is PBMC spiked with counted cells of clone KT2. The TCR comes from a human donor. Sequences were obtained from PBMCs spiked with cells of the T cell clone KT2.

In nucleotides, the CDR3 is TGCGCCAGCAGCTCAACGAACAGCGCCAGTGAGCAGTTCTTC. This encodes CASSSTNSASEQFF. V usage is TRBV5-1 and J usage is TRBJ2-1; unclear D gene. With 3 bases removed from V and 9 bases from J, the gap between germline ends came to 16 bases. The CDR3 contains 14 residues. CDR1 is SGHRS, CDR2 YFSETQ, per germline.